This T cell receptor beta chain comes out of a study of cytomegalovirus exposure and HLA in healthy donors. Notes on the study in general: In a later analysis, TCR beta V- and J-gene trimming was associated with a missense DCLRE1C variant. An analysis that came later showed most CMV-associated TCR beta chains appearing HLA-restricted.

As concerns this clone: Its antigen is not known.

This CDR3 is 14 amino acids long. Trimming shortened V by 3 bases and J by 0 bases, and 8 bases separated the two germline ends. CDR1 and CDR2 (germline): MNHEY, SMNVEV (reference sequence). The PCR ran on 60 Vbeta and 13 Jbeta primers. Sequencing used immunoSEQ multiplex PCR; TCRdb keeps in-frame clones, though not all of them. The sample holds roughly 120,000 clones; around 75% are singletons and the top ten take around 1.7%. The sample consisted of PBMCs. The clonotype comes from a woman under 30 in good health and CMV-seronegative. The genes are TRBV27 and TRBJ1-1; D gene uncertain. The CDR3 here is CASSFSGMNTEAFF. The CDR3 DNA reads TGTGCCAGCAGTTTTAGCGGGATGAACACTGAAGCTTTCTTT.